One sample yielded the 28 T cell receptor beta chains listed below, sequenced in a study of post-analysis software for immune sequencing data. The study, taken as a whole, reports: Controls showed lower frequencies than patients for four to six TRBV segments, and TRBV5-6, TRBV5-1 and TRBV20-1 were among these.

Each TCR beta cDNA library carried unique molecular identifiers. TCRdb called the PCR reads again in MiXCR, with one record for every CDR3 protein. This sample carries hundreds of thousands of distinct CDR3 sequences, approximately 46% of them seen once, and the ten largest clones take 9.5% to 13%. Their cognate antigens are unknown. The specimen was blood. These receptor sequences come from a girl between 10 and 17 years old with multiple sclerosis.

This clonotype came up a few times. The rearrangement joins TRBV6-5 to TRBJ2-1; the D call may be TRBD1 or TRBD2 (5 bases each). The CDR3 loop spans 12 amino acids. Trimming removed 8 bases at V and 7 bases at J, with 12 bases between. CDR1 is MNHEY and CDR2 is SVGAGI in the germline V gene. DNA for the CDR3: TGTGCCAGCGGGGGACCGAGGAATGAGCAGTTCTTC. Its translation is CASGGPRNEQFF.

This clonotype showed up just a few times. The chain couples TRBV20-1 to TRBJ2-3, with D possibly called TRBD1 or TRBD2 (5 bases each). The V gene lost 0 bases and the J gene lost 0 bases, with 19 bases spanning the gap. Germline CDR1 and CDR2: DFQATT and SNEGSKA (reference sequence). The CDR3 is made up of 18 amino acids. This CDR3 reads CSARDRYGAPASTDTQYF. CDR3 coding DNA: TGCAGTGCTAGAGATCGGTACGGGGCTCCAGCTAGCACAGATACGCAGTATTTT.

This clonotype has just a few counts. A read error may produce the germline difference seen at one junction end. J is TRBJ1-5 and V is TRBV9; 10 bases line up with TRBD1. The CDR3 is 15 residues long. Germline values: CDR1 SGDLS, CDR2 YYNGEE. CDR3 DNA: TGTGCCAGCAGCGTAGGGGACAGGGGTGATCAGCCCCGGCATTTT. Translation: CASSVGDRGDQPRHF.

The chain has TRBV7-9 and TRBJ2-1; a possible D gene is TRBD2 (6 bases). CDR3 size: 16 residues. V was shortened by 5 bases and J by 4 bases, with 18 bases between the two germline ends. CDR1 SEHNR and CDR2 FQNEAQ come from the germline V gene (reference sequence). CDR3 sequence: CASSPERAPGYNEQFF. The CDR3, as DNA: TGTGCCAGCAGCCCGGAGCGGGCCCCGGGGTACAATGAGCAGTTCTTC.

This clonotype was observed a handful of times. CDR3 sequence reads: CASSSPTGQGSYEQYF. The CDR3 DNA reads as TGTGCCAGCAGTTCTCCAACGGGTCAGGGGTCCTACGAGCAGTACTTC. The chain joins TRBV28 to TRBJ2-7; TRBD1 is a possible D gene (6 bases). The CDR3 totals 16 residues. Trimming pared 4 bases from V and 1 base from J, leaving 17 bases between. CDR1 is MDHEN and CDR2 is SYDVKM in the germline V gene.

The chain carries TRBV20-1 and TRBJ2-1; 13 bases are a match to TRBD2. The CDR3 runs 14 residues. The germline gives CDR1 DFQATT, CDR2 SNEGSKA (reference sequence). The junction had 8 bases not matched to a gene; V was cut back by 6 bases and J by 9 bases. In DNA, the CDR3 is TGCAGTGCCACTAGCGGGAGGGAGCCCACTGAGCAGTTCTTC. Protein: CSATSGREPTEQFF.

The gene calls are TRBV3-1 and TRBJ2-1; D ambiguous. CDR3 length: 13 amino acids. V lost 1 base, J lost 9 bases, and 10 bases lay in between. The germline gives CDR1 LGHDT, CDR2 YNNKEL (reference sequence). CDR3 nucleotide sequence: TGTGCCAGCAGCCAAGTTTTAGGTAGTGAGCAGTTCTTC. This encodes CASSQVLGSEQFF.

Points on this clonotype: It is unclear where the CDR3 begins or ends on the DNA, so no DNA is shown, and the CDR3 is as TCRdb lists it. V gene TRBV28 combines with J gene TRBJ1-6; TRBD1 is the table's D call, not checked against the DNA. The germline V gene has CDR1 MDHEN and CDR2 SYDVKM. Ends included, the CDR3 has 14 residues. The CDR3 loop reads CASSYFGEGSPLHF.

This clonotype was counted a few times. V usage is TRBV28 and J usage is TRBJ2-6, with 10 nucleotides matching TRBD1. The V gene end was trimmed by 5 bases and the J gene end by 1 base; junction bases not matched to a gene: 8. CDR1 and CDR2 from the germline V gene are MDHEN and SYDVKM. The CDR3 length is 18 residues. CDR3 sequence (DNA): TGTGCCAGCAGTCCCTCGACAGGGGGCGCGTCTGGGGCCAACGTCCTGACTTTC. Translating gives CASSPSTGGASGANVLTF.

This clonotype was recorded a few times. The chain links TRBV20-1 to TRBJ1-6; 7 bases are a match to TRBD1. Germline CDR1 reads DFQATT; CDR2 reads SNEGSKA (reference sequence). This CDR3 has 17 residues. The trim removed 2 bases at V and 4 bases at J, leaving 11 bases unmatched. Written as DNA, the CDR3 is TGCAGTGCTAGACCCCTAAAAGGGGGCACTTATAATTCACCCCTCCACTTT. Encoded protein: CSARPLKGGTYNSPLHF.

This clonotype was counted a single time. The rearrangement links TRBV2 to TRBJ1-1; D is unresolved. This CDR3 spans 13 amino acids. Per the germline V gene, CDR1 is SNHLY and CDR2 is FYNNEI. Trimming shortened V by 8 bases and J by 1 base, and 11 bases separated the two germline ends. In nucleotides, the CDR3 is TGTGCCAGCGGGAGGGTTAAGAACACTGAAGCTTTCTTT. Its translation: CASGRVKNTEAFF.

The chain links TRBV7-8 to TRBJ2-1; TRBD2 matches at 11 bases. CDR3 length equals 19 residues. Unmatched junction bases numbered 14, after V lost 5 bases and J lost 2 bases. CDR1 is SGHVS and CDR2 is FQNEAQ in the germline V gene. This chain's CDR3 is CASSPLRASGRRTYNEQFF. The CDR3 DNA is TGTGCCAGCAGCCCCCTGAGGGCTAGCGGGAGGCGAACCTACAATGAGCAGTTCTTC.

The rearrangement joins TRBV4-3 to TRBJ2-3, with D hard to call. Germline V gene sequence: CDR1 LGHNA, CDR2 YSLEER. Trimming left V 0 bases short and J 5 bases short, with 15 bases between. The CDR3 totals 16 residues. For the CDR3, the DNA is TGCGCCAGCAGCCAAGAGGTGGGCGATCTTGGAGATACGCAGTATTTT. Protein product: CASSQEVGDLGDTQYF.

The chain is built from TRBV29-1 and TRBJ2-1; D is undetermined. The CDR3 is made up of 14 amino acids. V was trimmed by 7 bases and J by 0 bases, leaving 13 bases between them. Germline values: CDR1 SQVTM, CDR2 ANQGSEA. The CDR3 DNA follows: TGCAGCGCCGGTTTCTGGAGCTCCTACAATGAGCAGTTCTTC. This codes for CSAGFWSSYNEQFF.

The CDR3 loop is CASSSRDGGYEQYF. The DNA of the CDR3 is TGCGCCAGCAGCTCCCGGGACGGGGGATACGAGCAGTACTTC. The chain links TRBV4-1 to TRBJ2-4; D perhaps matches TRBD2 (6 bases). The DNA end is more similar to TRBJ2-7, so the J call may be wrong. Germline CDR1 is MGHRA and CDR2 is YSYEKL. The CDR3 is made up of 14 amino acids.

The chain carries TRBV28 and TRBJ2-2; D gene unclear. The CDR3 is 15 residues long. V lost 4 bases, J lost 0 bases, and 9 bases lay in between. Per the germline V gene, CDR1 is MDHEN and CDR2 is SYDVKM. Written as DNA, the CDR3 is TGTGCCAGCAGTTCTCCGTTGGCGAACACCGGGGAGCTGTTTTTT. Protein sequence: CASSSPLANTGELFF.

The rearrangement uses TRBV9 and TRBJ2-5, with a tentative D call TRBD2 (5 bases). V lost 0 bases, J lost 5 bases, and 14 bases lay in between. The length of the CDR3 is 15 residues. Germline V CDR1 and CDR2: SGDLS, YYNGEE. As DNA, the CDR3 is TGTGCCAGCAGCGTAGCCCCCACTAGGGAGGAGACCCAGTACTTC. Translation: CASSVAPTREETQYF.

Here the CDR3 DNA reads TGTGCCAGCAGCTTGGCCCCTGGGGTTCTAGATACGCAGTATTTT. It specifies CASSLAPGVLDTQYF. This chain joins TRBV11-2 and TRBJ2-3; the D is unclear. The V gene lost 3 bases and the J gene lost 5 bases, with 15 bases spanning the gap. Germline lookup yields CDR1 SGHAT and CDR2 FQNNGV. This CDR3 has 15 amino acids.

The chain has TRBV6-5 and TRBJ1-1; D not resolved. Germline V gene lookup returns CDR1 MNHEY and CDR2 SVGAGI. This CDR3 has 16 residues. V gave up 8 bases and J gave up 3 bases, with 22 bases separating them. The CDR3 DNA reads TGTGCCAGCTCGAAGGACCTTTCGAGGGCCGACACTGAAGCTTTCTTT. The encoded protein is CASSKDLSRADTEAFF.

This clonotype was seen repeatedly, ten times or more. The V call is TRBV28, the J call TRBJ1-2; D gene unclear. Trimming removed 2 bases from V and 1 base from J, with 5 bases in between. The germline V gene encodes CDR1 MDHEN and CDR2 SYDVKM. CDR3 length: 13 amino acids. CDR3: CASSLRDNYGYTF. In nucleotides, the CDR3 is TGTGCCAGCAGTTTAAGGGATAACTATGGCTACACCTTC.

This clonotype was detected a few times. A junction end diverges from the germline sequence, so it may reflect a read error. The chain uses TRBV7-7 and TRBJ2-1; 11 bases are a match to TRBD1. Germline CDR1 reads SSHAT; CDR2 reads FNYEAQ (reference sequence). The CDR3 is made up of 15 amino acids. DNA of the CDR3: TGTGCTAGCAGCCCGGGACAGGGGGAGAACAATGAGCAGTTCTTC. It encodes CASSPGQGENNEQFF.

This clonotype showed up just a few times. This chain uses TRBV6-5 with TRBJ2-3; unclear D gene. CDR1 is MNHEY, CDR2 SVGAGI, per germline. The V end was cut by 8 bases, the J end by 4 bases, with 10 bases between. This CDR3 comprises 12 residues. Here the CDR3 reads CASRSKADTQYF. CDR3 bases: TGTGCCAGCCGCTCAAAGGCAGATACGCAGTATTTT.

This rearrangement joins TRBV28 to TRBJ1-6; possibly TRBD1 for D (5 bases). Between the trimmed V and J ends, which lost 2 bases and 9 bases, there was a span of 8 bases. This CDR3 spans 13 amino acids. Per germline, CDR1 MDHEN and CDR2 SYDVKM. CDR3 region: CASSLRQGSPLHF. DNA of the CDR3: TGTGCCAGCAGTTTAAGGCAGGGTTCACCCCTCCACTTT.

This clonotype was counted between two and nine times. The V call is TRBV7-2, the J call TRBJ2-7; 7 nucleotides align to TRBD2. The CDR3 extends over 15 amino acids. Germline trimming cut 5 bases from V and 2 bases from J; bases unmatched to any gene: 9. Germline lookup yields CDR1 SGHTA and CDR2 FQGNSA. CDR3 nucleotides: TGTGCCAGCAGCCGGACTAGGGAGATCACCTACGAGCAGTACTTC. It encodes CASSRTREITYEQYF.

The chain recombines TRBV12-3 or TRBV12-4 with TRBJ1-6; 8 nucleotides align to TRBD1. CDR3 length: 18 amino acids. V lost 5 bases and J lost 1; bases outside the gene matches: 10. The CDR3 reads CASSIGWDRTSYNSPLHF. The CDR3 nucleotides are TGTGCCAGCAGTATAGGTTGGGACAGGACGTCCTATAATTCACCCCTCCACTTT.

For this clonotype: In this CDR3 the conserved last residue, phenylalanine or tryptophan, is missing, so a read error is likely. Here the CDR3 reads CASSLELAGQETQYC. The CDR3 nucleotides are TGCGCCAGCAGCTTGGAACTAGCGGGCCAAGAGACCCAGTACTGC. J is TRBJ2-5 and V is TRBV5-1, with 9 positions matching TRBD2. This CDR3 has 15 residues. The germline CDR1 and CDR2 sequences are SGHRS and YFSETQ. With V trimmed by 0 bases and J by 1 base, 1 base remained unmatched.

This clonotype has only a few counts. The rearrangement uses TRBV6-2 or TRBV6-3 and TRBJ2-7, with 7 bases identical to TRBD1. CDR3 length: 15 residues. Germline V gene sequence: CDR1 MNHEY, CDR2 SVGEGT. V was clipped by 8 bases and J by 1 base; unmatched bases: 11. CDR3 bases: TGTGCCAGCGTAATCGGGACAGAGAGTTCCTACGAGCAGTACTTC. It yields the protein CASVIGTESSYEQYF.

Regarding this clonotype: One junction end does not reproduce the germline sequence, and a read error may be involved. The chain couples TRBV28 to TRBJ2-1; possibly TRBD1 for D (6 bases). Per germline, CDR1 MDHEN and CDR2 SYDVKM. This CDR3 comprises 15 residues. DNA for the CDR3: TGTACCAGCAGTTTAGCCGCCCAGGGGTGGAATGAGCAGTTCTTC. Translated: CTSSLAAQGWNEQFF.